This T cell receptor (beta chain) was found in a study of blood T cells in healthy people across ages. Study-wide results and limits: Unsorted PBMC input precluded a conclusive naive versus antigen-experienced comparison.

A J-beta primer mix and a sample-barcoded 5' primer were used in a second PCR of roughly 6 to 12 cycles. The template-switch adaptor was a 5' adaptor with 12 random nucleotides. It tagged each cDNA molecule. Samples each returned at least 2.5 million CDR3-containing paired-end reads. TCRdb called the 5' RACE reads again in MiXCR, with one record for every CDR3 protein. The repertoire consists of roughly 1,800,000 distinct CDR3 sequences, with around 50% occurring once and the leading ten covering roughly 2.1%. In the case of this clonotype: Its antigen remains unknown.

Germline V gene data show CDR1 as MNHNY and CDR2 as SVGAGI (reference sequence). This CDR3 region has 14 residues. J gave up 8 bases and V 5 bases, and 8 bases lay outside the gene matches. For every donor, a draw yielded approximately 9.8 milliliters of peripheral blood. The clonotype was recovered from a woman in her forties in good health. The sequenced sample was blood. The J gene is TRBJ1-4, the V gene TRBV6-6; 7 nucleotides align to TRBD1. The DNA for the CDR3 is TGTGCCAGCAGTACGAGGGGGCCCAAGGAAAAACTGTTTTTT. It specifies CASSTRGPKEKLFF.